This T cell receptor beta chain stems from a study of T cells in localized non-small cell lung cancer. Study-wide results and caveats: Uninvolved nearby lung showed the greatest T cell clonality, exceeding that found in tumor. A median of about 58 of the top 100 tumor clones appeared in adjacent lung, which was paired and uninvolved.

The germline CDR1 and CDR2 sequences are SGHTS and YDEGEE. V was clipped by 7 bases and J by 2 bases, with 7 bases between them. The CDR3 totals 12 residues. Only in-frame clones appear in the TCRdb table, and some are missing; sequencing was by immunoSEQ multiplex PCR. The sample includes roughly 24,000 clones, 89% of them seen just once. For this clone: No antigen is known for it.

The TCR sequence derives from a man aged 35-75 years with stage I squamous cell lung carcinoma. The rearrangement uses TRBV5-8 and TRBJ1-5; no clear D. Specimen: peripheral blood, collected before any cancer treatment. The CDR3 sequence: CASQVGNQPQHF. The CDR3, as DNA: TGTGCCAGCCAGGTCGGCAATCAGCCCCAGCATTTT.